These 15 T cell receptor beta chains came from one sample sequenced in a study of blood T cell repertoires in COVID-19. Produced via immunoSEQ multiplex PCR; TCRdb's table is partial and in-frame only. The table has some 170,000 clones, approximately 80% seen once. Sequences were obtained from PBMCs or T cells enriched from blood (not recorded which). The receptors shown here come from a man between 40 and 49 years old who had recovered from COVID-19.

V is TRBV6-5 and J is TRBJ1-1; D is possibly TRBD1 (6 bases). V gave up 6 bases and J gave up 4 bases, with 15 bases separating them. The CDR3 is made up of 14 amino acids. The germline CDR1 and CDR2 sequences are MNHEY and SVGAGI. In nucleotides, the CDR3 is TGTGCCAGCAGCGGAGGGGGGGGCGTCACTGAAGCTTTCTTT. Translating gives CASSGGGGVTEAFF.

The CDR3 spells CATAPGGFPKLANTGELFF. Written as DNA, the CDR3 is TGTGCCACCGCTCCAGGGGGCTTCCCAAAGTTAGCGAACACCGGGGAGCTGTTTTTT. The rearrangement links TRBV24-1 to TRBJ2-2, with TRBD1 matching over 8 bases. Germline V gives CDR1 KGHDR, CDR2 SFDVKD. The V and J ends lost 9 bases and 0 bases, in that order; junction bases with no gene match: 17. The CDR3 consists of 19 residues.

Here the CDR3 reads CASSLETGLPEQYF. In nucleotides, the CDR3 is TGTGCCAGCAGTTTAGAGACAGGCCTGCCAGAGCAGTACTTC. The V and J genes are TRBV27 and TRBJ2-7, with TRBD1 as a possible D gene (6 bases). Germline loops: CDR1 MNHEY, CDR2 SMNVEV (reference sequence). This CDR3 has 14 amino acids. The ends were cut back, 2 bases at V and 7 bases at J, with 15 bases in the middle.

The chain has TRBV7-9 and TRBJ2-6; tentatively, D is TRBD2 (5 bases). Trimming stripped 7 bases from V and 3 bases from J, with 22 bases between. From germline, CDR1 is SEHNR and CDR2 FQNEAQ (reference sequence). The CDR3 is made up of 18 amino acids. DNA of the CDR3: TGTGCCAGCACCCCAGGCGCCGGGGAACGGTATGGGGCCAACGTCCTGACTTTC. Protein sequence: CASTPGAGERYGANVLTF.

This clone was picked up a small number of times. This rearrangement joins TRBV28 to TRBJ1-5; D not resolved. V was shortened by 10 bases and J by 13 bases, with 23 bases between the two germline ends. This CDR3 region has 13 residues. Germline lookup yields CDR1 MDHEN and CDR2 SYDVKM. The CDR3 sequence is CATSVYGRRRQHF. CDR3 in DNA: TGTGCCACCTCAGTTTATGGCCGCCGGAGACAGCATTTT.

CDR3 amino acids: CASSFSLASYEQYV. For the CDR3, the DNA is TGTGCCAGCAGCTTTTCCCTCGCGTCCTACGAGCAGTACGTC. This chain joins TRBV11-2 and TRBJ2-7, with unresolved D. Germline assignment: CDR1 SGHAT and CDR2 FQNNGV. Trimming left V 3 bases short and J 1 base short, with 10 bases between. The CDR3 spans 14 residues.

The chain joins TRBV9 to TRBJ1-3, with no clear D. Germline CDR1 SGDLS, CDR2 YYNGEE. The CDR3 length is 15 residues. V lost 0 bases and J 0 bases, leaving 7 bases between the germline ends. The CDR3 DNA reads TGTGCCAGCAGCGTAGGTCACGGCTCTGGAAACACCATATATTTT. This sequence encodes CASSVGHGSGNTIYF.

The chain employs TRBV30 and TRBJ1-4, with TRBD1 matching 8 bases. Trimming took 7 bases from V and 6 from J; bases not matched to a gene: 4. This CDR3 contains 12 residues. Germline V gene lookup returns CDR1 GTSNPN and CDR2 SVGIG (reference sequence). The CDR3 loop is CALTGADEKLFF. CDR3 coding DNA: TGTGCCTTGACAGGGGCGGATGAAAAACTGTTTTTT.

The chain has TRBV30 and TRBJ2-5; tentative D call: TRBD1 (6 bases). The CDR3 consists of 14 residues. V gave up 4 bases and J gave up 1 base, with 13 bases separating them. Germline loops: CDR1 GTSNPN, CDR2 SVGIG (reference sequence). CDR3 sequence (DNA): TGTGCCTGGACAACAACAGGGCGCCAAGAGACCCAGTACTTC. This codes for CAWTTTGRQETQYF.

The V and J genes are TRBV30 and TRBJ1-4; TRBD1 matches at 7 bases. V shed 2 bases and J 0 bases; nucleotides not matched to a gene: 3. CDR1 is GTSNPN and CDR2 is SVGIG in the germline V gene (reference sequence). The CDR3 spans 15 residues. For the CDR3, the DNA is TGTGCCTGGAGTCGGCAGGGGGCAACTAATGAAAAACTGTTTTTT. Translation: CAWSRQGATNEKLFF.

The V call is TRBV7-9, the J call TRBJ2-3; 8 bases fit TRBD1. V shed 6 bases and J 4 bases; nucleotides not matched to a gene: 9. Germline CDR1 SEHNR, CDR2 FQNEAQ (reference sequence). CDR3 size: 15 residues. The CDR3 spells CASRPAGGTADTQYF. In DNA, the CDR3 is TGTGCCAGCAGACCCGCAGGGGGCACGGCAGATACGCAGTATTTT.

The chain's CDR3 is CAWSFLRGQETQYF. The CDR3 nucleotides are TGTGCCTGGAGCTTTTTAAGGGGACAAGAGACCCAGTACTTC. The V call is TRBV30, the J call TRBJ2-5; possible D gene TRBD1, 5 bases. With 3 bases removed from V and 2 bases from J, the gap between germline ends came to 13 bases. The CDR3 has 14 residues. Germline CDR1 GTSNPN, CDR2 SVGIG (reference sequence).

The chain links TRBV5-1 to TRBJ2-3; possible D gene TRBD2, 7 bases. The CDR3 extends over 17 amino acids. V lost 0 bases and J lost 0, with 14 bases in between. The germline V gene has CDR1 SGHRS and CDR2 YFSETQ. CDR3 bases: TGCGCCAGCAGCTTGGCCGGGGGGCAAACAAGCACAGATACGCAGTATTTT. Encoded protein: CASSLAGGQTSTDTQYF.

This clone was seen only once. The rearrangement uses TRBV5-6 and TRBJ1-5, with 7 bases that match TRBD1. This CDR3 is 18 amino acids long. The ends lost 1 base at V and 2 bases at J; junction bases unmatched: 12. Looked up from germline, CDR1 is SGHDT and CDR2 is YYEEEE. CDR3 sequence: CASSLTDRETYGNQPQHF. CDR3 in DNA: TGTGCCAGCAGCTTGACCGACAGGGAGACCTATGGCAATCAGCCCCAGCATTTT. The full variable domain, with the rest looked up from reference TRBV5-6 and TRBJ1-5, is DAGVTQSPTHLIKTRGQQVTLRCSPKSGHDTVSWYQQALGQGPQFIFQYYEEEERQRGNFPDRFSGHQFPNYSSELNVNALLLGDSALYLCASSLTDRETYGNQPQHFGDGTRLSIL.

CDR3 nucleotide sequence: TGTGCCAGCAGCCAAGCAACAGGGGTCAACTATGGCTACACCTTC. This sequence encodes CASSQATGVNYGYTF. The rearrangement uses TRBV4-2 and TRBJ1-2, with 7 positions matching TRBD1. Germline-derived CDR1 and CDR2 are LGHNA and YNFKEQ. V lost 1 base to trimming and J lost 2 bases; unmatched junction nucleotides: 4. The CDR3 has 15 amino acids.